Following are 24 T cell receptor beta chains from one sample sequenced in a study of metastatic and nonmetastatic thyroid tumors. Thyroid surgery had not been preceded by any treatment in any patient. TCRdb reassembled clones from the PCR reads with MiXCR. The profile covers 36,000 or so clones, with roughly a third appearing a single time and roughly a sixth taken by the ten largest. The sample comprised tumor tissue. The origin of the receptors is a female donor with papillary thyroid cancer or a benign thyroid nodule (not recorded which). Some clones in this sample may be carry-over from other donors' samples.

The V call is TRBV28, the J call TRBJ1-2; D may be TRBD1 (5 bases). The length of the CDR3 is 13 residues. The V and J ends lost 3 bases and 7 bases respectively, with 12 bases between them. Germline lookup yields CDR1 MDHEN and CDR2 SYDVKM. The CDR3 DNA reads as TGTGCCAGCAGTTTCGGGGGAGGTTTTGGCTACACCTTC. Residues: CASSFGGGFGYTF.

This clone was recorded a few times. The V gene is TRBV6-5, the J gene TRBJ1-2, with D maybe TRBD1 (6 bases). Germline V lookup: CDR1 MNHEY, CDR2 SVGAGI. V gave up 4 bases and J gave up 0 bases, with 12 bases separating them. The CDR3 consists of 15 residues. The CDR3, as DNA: TGTGCCAGCAGTTTACGACAGGACCCTAACTATGGCTACACCTTC. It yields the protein CASSLRQDPNYGYTF.

The CDR3 sequence: CASSEAPGTSPLHF. CDR3 DNA: TGTGCCAGCAGTGAAGCTCCAGGGACCTCACCCCTCCACTTT. This chain links TRBV6-1 with TRBJ1-6; tentative D call: TRBD1 (5 bases). CDR1 MNHNS and CDR2 SASEGT come from the germline V gene. Deletions cut 0 bases from V and 10 bases from J, with 10 bases between. This CDR3 is 14 amino acids long.

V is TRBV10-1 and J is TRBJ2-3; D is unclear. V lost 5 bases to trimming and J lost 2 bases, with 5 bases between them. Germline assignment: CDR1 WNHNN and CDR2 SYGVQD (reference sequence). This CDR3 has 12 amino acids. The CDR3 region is CASSPTTDTQYF. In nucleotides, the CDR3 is TGCGCCAGCAGTCCGACCACAGATACGCAGTATTTT.

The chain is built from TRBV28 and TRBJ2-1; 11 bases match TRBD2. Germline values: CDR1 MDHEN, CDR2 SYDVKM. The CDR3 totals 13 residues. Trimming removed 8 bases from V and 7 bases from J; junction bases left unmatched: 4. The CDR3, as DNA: TGTGCCAGCCGACTAGCGGGACTAAATGAGCAGTTCTTC. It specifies CASRLAGLNEQFF.

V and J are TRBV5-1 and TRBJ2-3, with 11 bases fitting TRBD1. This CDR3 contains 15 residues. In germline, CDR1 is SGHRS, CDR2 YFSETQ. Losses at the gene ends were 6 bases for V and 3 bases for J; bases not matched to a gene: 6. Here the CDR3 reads CASILRDRGTDTQYF. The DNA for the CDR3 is TGCGCCAGCATCCTCCGGGACAGGGGGACAGATACGCAGTATTTT. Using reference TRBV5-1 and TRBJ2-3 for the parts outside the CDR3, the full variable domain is KAGVTQTPRYLIKTRGQQVTLSCSPISGHRSVSWYQQTPGQGLQFLFEYFSETQRNKGNFPGRFSGRQFSNSRSEMNVSTLELGDSALYLCASILRDRGTDTQYFGPGTRLTVL.

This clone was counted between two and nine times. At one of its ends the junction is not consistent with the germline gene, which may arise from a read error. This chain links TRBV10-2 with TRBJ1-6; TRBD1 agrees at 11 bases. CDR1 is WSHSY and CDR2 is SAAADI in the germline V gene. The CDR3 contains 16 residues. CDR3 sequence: CVSSVGQGAYNSPLHF. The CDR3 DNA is TGCGTCAGCAGTGTGGGACAGGGGGCCTATAATTCACCCCTCCACTTT.

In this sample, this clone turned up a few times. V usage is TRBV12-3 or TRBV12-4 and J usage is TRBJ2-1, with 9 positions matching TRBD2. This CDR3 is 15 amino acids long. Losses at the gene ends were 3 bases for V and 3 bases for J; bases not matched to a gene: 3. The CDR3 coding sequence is TGTGCCAGCAGTTTGGAGACTAGCGGCTACAATGAGCAGTTCTTC. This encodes CASSLETSGYNEQFF.

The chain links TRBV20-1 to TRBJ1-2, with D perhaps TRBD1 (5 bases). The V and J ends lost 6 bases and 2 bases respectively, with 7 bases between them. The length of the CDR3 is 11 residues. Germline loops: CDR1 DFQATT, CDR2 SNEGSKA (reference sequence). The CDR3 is CSAAGNYGYTF. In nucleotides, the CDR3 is TGCAGTGCGGCAGGGAACTATGGCTACACCTTC.

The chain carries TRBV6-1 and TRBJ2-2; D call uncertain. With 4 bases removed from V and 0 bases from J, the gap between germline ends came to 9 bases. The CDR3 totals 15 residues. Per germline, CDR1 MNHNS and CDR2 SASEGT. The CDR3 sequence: CASSGKYANTGELFF. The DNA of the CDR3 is TGTGCCAGCAGTGGCAAGTACGCGAACACCGGGGAGCTGTTTTTT.

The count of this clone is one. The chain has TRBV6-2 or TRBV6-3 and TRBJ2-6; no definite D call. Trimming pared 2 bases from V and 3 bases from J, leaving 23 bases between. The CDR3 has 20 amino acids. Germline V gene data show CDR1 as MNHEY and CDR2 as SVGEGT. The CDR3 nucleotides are TGTGCCAGCAGTTACACCCCGATCTGTGACGGCTCCTTTGGGGCCAACGTCCTGACTTTC. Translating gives CASSYTPICDGSFGANVLTF.

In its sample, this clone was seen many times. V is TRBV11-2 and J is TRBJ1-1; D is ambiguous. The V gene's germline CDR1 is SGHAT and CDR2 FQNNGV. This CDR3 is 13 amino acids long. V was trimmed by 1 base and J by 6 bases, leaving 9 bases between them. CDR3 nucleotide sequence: TGTGCCAGCAGCTTAGGTTCCCAGTCTGAAGCTTTCTTT. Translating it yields CASSLGSQSEAFF.

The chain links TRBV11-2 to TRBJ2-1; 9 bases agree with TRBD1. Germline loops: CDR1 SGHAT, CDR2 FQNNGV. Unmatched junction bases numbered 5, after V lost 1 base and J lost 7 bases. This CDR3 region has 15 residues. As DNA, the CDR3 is TGTGCCAGCAGCTTAGTAGTGACAGGGGGGAATGAGCAGTTCTTC. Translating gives CASSLVVTGGNEQFF.

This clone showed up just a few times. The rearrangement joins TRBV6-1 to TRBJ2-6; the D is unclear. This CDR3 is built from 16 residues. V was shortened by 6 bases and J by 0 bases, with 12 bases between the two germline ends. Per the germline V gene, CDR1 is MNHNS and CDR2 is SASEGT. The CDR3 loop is CASSPSSGSGANVLTF. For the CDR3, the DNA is TGTGCCAGCAGCCCCTCGTCGGGCTCTGGGGCCAACGTCCTGACTTTC.

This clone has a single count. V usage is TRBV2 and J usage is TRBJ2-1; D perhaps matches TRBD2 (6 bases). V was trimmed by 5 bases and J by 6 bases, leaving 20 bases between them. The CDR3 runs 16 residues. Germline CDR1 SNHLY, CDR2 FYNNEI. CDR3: CASSYGGPLGPNEQFF. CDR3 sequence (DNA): TGTGCCAGCAGTTACGGAGGGCCGCTTGGTCCCAATGAGCAGTTCTTC.

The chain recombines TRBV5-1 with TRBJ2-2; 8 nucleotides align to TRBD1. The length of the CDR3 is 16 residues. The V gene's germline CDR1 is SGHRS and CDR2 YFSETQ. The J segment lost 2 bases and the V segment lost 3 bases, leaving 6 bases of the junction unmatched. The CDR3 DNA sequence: TGCGCCAGCAGCTCGAATGGACAGGGCAACACCGGGGAGCTGTTTTTT. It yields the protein CASSSNGQGNTGELFF.

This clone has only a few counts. CDR3 region: CASSVDSSSFADTQYF. The CDR3 bases are TGTGCCAGCAGCGTCGACAGCTCGTCATTTGCAGATACGCAGTATTTT. The gene calls are TRBV11-1 and TRBJ2-3; TRBD1 is a possible D gene (5 bases). V lost 5 bases and J 4 bases, leaving 19 bases between the germline ends. The CDR3 sequence is 16 residues long. CDR1 SGHAT and CDR2 FQDESV come from the germline V gene (reference sequence). The whole variable domain, remainder taken from reference TRBV11-1 and TRBJ2-3, is EAEVAQSPRYKITEKSQAVAFWCDPISGHATLYWYRQILGQGPELLVQFQDESVVDDSQLPKDRFSAERLKGVDSTLKIQPAELGDSAMYLCASSVDSSSFADTQYFGPGTRLTVL.

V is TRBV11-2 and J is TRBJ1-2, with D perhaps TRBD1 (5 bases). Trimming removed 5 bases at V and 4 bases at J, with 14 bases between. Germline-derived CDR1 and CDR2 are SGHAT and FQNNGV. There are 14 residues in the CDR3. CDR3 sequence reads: CASSKTGTGYGYTF. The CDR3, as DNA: TGTGCCAGCAGCAAGACGGGGACTGGCTATGGCTACACCTTC.

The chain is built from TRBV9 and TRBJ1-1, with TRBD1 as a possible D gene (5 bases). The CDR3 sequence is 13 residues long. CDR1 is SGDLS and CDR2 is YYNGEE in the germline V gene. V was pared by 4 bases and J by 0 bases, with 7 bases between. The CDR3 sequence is CASSQTVNTEAFF. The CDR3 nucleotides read TGTGCCAGCAGCCAGACAGTGAACACTGAAGCTTTCTTT. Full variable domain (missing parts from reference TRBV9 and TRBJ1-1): DSGVTQTPKHLITATGQRVTLRCSPRSGDLSVYWYQQSLDQGLQFLIQYYNGEERAKGNILERFSAQQFPDLHSELNLSSLELGDSALYFCASSQTVNTEAFFGQGTRLTVV.

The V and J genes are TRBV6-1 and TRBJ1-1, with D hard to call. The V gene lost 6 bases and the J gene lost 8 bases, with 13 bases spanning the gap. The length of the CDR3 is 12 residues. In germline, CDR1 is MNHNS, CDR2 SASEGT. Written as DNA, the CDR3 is TGTGCCAGCAGCCCTACGGCCGGGGAAGCTTTCTTT. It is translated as CASSPTAGEAFF.

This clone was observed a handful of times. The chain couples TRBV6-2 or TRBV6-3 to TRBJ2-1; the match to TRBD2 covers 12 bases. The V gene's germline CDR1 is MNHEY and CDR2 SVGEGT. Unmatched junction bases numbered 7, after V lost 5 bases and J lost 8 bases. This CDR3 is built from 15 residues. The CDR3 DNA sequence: TGTGCCAGCAGTCTTCTAGCGGGAGGGCCGGATGAGCAGTTCTTC. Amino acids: CASSLLAGGPDEQFF.

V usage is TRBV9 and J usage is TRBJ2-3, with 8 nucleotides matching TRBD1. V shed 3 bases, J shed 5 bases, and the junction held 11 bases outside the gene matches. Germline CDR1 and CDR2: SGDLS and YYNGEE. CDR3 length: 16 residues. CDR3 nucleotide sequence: TGTGCCAGCAGCGAGACCGGGACAGGAGGTATAGATACGCAGTATTTT. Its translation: CASSETGTGGIDTQYF. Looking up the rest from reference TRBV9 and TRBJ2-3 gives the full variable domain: DSGVTQTPKHLITATGQRVTLRCSPRSGDLSVYWYQQSLDQGLQFLIQYYNGEERAKGNILERFSAQQFPDLHSELNLSSLELGDSALYFCASSETGTGGIDTQYFGPGTRLTVL.

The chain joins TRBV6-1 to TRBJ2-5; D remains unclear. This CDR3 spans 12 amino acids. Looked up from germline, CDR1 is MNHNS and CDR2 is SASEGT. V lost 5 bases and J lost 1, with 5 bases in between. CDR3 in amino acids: CASSRAQETQYF. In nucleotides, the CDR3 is TGTGCCAGCAGTAGAGCCCAAGAGACCCAGTACTTC.

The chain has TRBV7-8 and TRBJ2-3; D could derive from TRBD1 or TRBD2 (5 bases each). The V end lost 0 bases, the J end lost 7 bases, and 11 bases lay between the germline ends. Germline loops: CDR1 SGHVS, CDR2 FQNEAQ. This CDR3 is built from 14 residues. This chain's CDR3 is CASSLALSGHTQYF. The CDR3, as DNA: TGTGCCAGCAGCTTAGCGCTGTCGGGGCATACGCAGTATTTT.